The 20 T cell receptor beta chains presented below share a single source sample, sequenced in a study of cytomegalovirus exposure and HLA in healthy donors. The PCR used 60 Vbeta and 13 Jbeta primers. Libraries were prepared by immunoSEQ multiplex PCR; TCRdb keeps only in-frame clonotypes and omits some of them. This repertoire includes around 150,000 clones. Material for sequencing was PBMCs. These receptors came from a man aged 25-45 years in good health and CMV-seronegative.

The CDR3: CASSPNQSRAYTF. Here the CDR3 DNA reads TGTGCCAGCAGTCCGAACCAAAGCCGTGCCTACACCTTC. The rearrangement joins TRBV28 to TRBJ1-2; D is unclear. Trimming left V 5 bases short and J 10 bases short, with 17 bases between. Germline V CDR1 and CDR2: MDHEN, SYDVKM. The CDR3 is 13 amino acids.

J is TRBJ2-3 and V is TRBV5-1; 7 nucleotides align to TRBD2. CDR3 length: 17 amino acids. Germline V gene data show CDR1 as SGHRS and CDR2 as YFSETQ. The J segment lost 6 bases and the V segment lost 0 bases, leaving 13 bases of the junction unmatched. The CDR3 sequence: CASSLALAGVSLDTQYF. Written as DNA, the CDR3 is TGCGCCAGCAGCTTGGCCTTGGCGGGGGTCTCTTTGGATACGCAGTATTTT.

The chain couples TRBV2 to TRBJ2-2; 13 bases match TRBD2. This CDR3 contains 15 residues. Losses at the gene ends were 11 bases for V and 7 bases for J; bases not matched to a gene: 10. Germline CDR1 is SNHLY and CDR2 is FYNNEI. The chain's CDR3 is CASPRTSGRNGELFF. The CDR3 DNA is TGTGCCTCTCCACGGACTAGCGGGAGAAACGGGGAGCTGTTTTTT. Combining the CDR3 with reference TRBV2 and TRBJ2-2 gives the whole variable domain EPEVTQTPSHQVTQMGQEVILRCVPISNHLYFYWYRQILGQKVEFLVSFYNNEISEKSEIFDDQFSVERPDGSNFTLKIRSTKLEDSAMYFCASPRTSGRNGELFFGEGSRLTVL.

The chain recombines TRBV13 with TRBJ2-1, with D uncertain. Trimming took off 5 bases at V and 8 bases at J, with 19 bases between the two ends. The germline V gene has CDR1 PRHDT and CDR2 FYEKMQ (reference sequence). The CDR3 consists of 15 residues. CDR3 nucleotide sequence: TGTGCCAGCAGCCACCCCGGTCTGACACCGGATGAGCAGTTCTTC. The encoded protein is CASSHPGLTPDEQFF.

This chain uses TRBV28 with TRBJ2-7; 8 bases line up with TRBD1. This CDR3 has 15 residues. The germline gives CDR1 MDHEN, CDR2 SYDVKM. The V gene end was trimmed by 5 bases and the J gene end by 5 bases; junction bases not matched to a gene: 11. The CDR3 region is CASSLLGQGLNEQYF. Written as DNA, the CDR3 is TGTGCCAGCAGTCTTCTCGGACAGGGTTTGAACGAGCAGTACTTC.

The rearrangement links TRBV27 to TRBJ1-2; the D is unclear. Deletions cut 1 base from V and 0 bases from J, with 12 bases between. The CDR3 is made up of 16 amino acids. From germline, CDR1 is MNHEY and CDR2 SMNVEV (reference sequence). This CDR3 is CASSLLGRGANYGYTF. CDR3 sequence (DNA): TGTGCCAGCAGTTTATTGGGCCGGGGAGCTAACTATGGCTACACCTTC.

V is TRBV28 and J is TRBJ2-2; D possibly corresponds to TRBD1 (6 bases). V lost 7 bases and J 5 bases, leaving 11 bases between the germline ends. The CDR3 is made up of 13 amino acids. Germline values: CDR1 MDHEN, CDR2 SYDVKM. The CDR3 DNA is TGTGCCAGCAACACAGGGTGGACCGGGGAGCTGTTTTTT. Its translation: CASNTGWTGELFF. The full variable domain, with the rest looked up from reference TRBV28 and TRBJ2-2, is DVKVTQSSRYLVKRTGEKVFLECVQDMDHENMFWYRQDPGLGLRLIYFSYDVKMKEKGDIPEGYSVSREKKERFSLILESASTNQTSMYLCASNTGWTGELFFGEGSRLTVL.

The chain combines TRBV19 with TRBJ2-7; maybe TRBD1 (6 bases). With 5 bases removed from V and 6 bases from J, the gap between germline ends came to 17 bases. CDR3 size: 14 residues. Germline V gene sequence: CDR1 LNHDA, CDR2 SQIVND (reference sequence). The CDR3 DNA follows: TGTGCCAGTAGTCCTCTTCCACAGGGACGCGAGCAGTACTTC. Its protein product is CASSPLPQGREQYF.

The rearrangement joins TRBV5-8 to TRBJ2-3, with 10 nucleotides matching TRBD2. CDR1 is SGHTS and CDR2 is YDEGEE in the germline V gene. There are 16 residues in the CDR3. J was trimmed by 0 bases and V by 3 bases; bases with no gene match: 4. For the CDR3, the DNA is TGTGCCAGCAGCTCCGGACTAGCGGCTAGCACAGATACGCAGTATTTT. This encodes CASSSGLAASTDTQYF.

V is TRBV12-5 and J is TRBJ2-5; 7 positions match TRBD1. The germline CDR1 and CDR2 sequences are LGHNT and FRNRAP. The CDR3 is 16 amino acids. V shed 4 bases, J shed 1 base, and the junction held 9 bases outside the gene matches. DNA for the CDR3: TGTGCTAGTGGTTCAATAAGGGGACAGCCCCAAGAGACCCAGTACTTC. It translates to CASGSIRGQPQETQYF.

V gene TRBV5-6 combines with J gene TRBJ2-5, with D perhaps matching TRBD2 (6 bases). Germline V gene sequence: CDR1 SGHDT, CDR2 YYEEEE. V lost 4 bases to trimming and J lost 1 base, with 14 bases between them. The CDR3 extends over 15 amino acids. CDR3 protein: CASSPDRGIQETQYF. The CDR3 nucleotides are TGTGCCAGCAGCCCGGACCGCGGGATCCAAGAGACCCAGTACTTC.

The chain carries TRBV7-2 and TRBJ2-7, with D maybe TRBD1 (6 bases). CDR3 length equals 14 residues. Trimming shortened V by 1 base and J by 5 bases, and 12 bases separated the two germline ends. Germline CDR1 reads SGHTA; CDR2 reads FQGNSA. CDR3 nucleotide sequence: TGTGCCAGCAGCTTAGATGGCAGGGGAAACGAGCAGTACTTC. It translates to CASSLDGRGNEQYF. The full variable domain, with the rest looked up from reference TRBV7-2 and TRBJ2-7, is GAGVSQSPSNKVTEKGKDVELRCDPISGHTALYWYRQSLGQGLEFLIYFQGNSAPDKSGLPSDRFSAERTGGSVSTLTIQRTQQEDSAVYLCASSLDGRGNEQYFGPGTRLTVT.

This chain joins TRBV2 and TRBJ2-3; 11 bases match TRBD2. CDR3 size: 19 residues. Germline assignment: CDR1 SNHLY and CDR2 FYNNEI. V lost 7 bases and J lost 2; bases outside the gene matches: 17. This CDR3 is CASIPLAGVKGSTTDTQYF. The CDR3 DNA is TGTGCCAGCATCCCACTAGCGGGAGTTAAAGGATCCACCACAGATACGCAGTATTTT.

The rearrangement links TRBV6-6 to TRBJ2-1; 7 positions match TRBD1. Per the germline V gene, CDR1 is MNHNY and CDR2 is SVGAGI (reference sequence). V was pared by 5 bases and J by 10 bases, with 14 bases of the junction left unmatched. This CDR3 contains 15 residues. The CDR3 protein is CASSPIRQGKGEQFF. CDR3 DNA sequence: TGTGCCAGCAGTCCCATAAGACAGGGCAAAGGGGAGCAGTTCTTC.

V usage is TRBV5-1 and J usage is TRBJ2-5; a possible D gene is TRBD1 (6 bases). The DNA matches TRBJ2-7 better at its end, which makes the J call doubtful. Germline loops: CDR1 SGHRS, CDR2 YFSETQ. The CDR3 has 14 amino acids. CDR3 sequence (DNA): TGCGCCAGCACCTCCGGGACAAGTGGCTACGAGCAGTACTTC. It translates to CASTSGTSGYEQYF.

This chain connects TRBV6-1 to TRBJ1-5, with 7 bases fitting TRBD1. CDR3 length equals 15 residues. The V gene's germline CDR1 is MNHNS and CDR2 SASEGT. V lost 4 bases to trimming and J lost 1 base; unmatched junction nucleotides: 4. The CDR3 loop is CASSARQGSNQPQHF. CDR3 DNA: TGTGCCAGCAGTGCTCGACAGGGAAGCAATCAGCCCCAGCATTTT.

The chain recombines TRBV6-5 with TRBJ1-2, with D possibly matching TRBD1 (5 bases). The V end was cut by 6 bases, the J end by 4 bases, with 15 bases between. The CDR3 runs to 14 residues. Germline-derived CDR1 and CDR2 are MNHEY and SVGAGI. CDR3 loop: CASSLTRGGYGYTF. The CDR3 DNA follows: TGTGCCAGCAGCCTCACGAGGGGAGGCTATGGCTACACCTTC.

This chain joins TRBV7-9 and TRBJ2-1; D gene ambiguous. V was pared by 5 bases and J by 4 bases, with 3 bases between. This CDR3 has 11 residues. Germline CDR1 and CDR2: SEHNR and FQNEAQ (reference sequence). The CDR3 DNA reads TGTGCCAGCAGCCCTTACAATGAGCAGTTCTTC. Protein sequence: CASSPYNEQFF.

The rearrangement uses TRBV2 and TRBJ1-1; 7 positions agree with TRBD1. Germline trimming cut 10 bases from V and 5 bases from J; bases unmatched to any gene: 13. The CDR3 consists of 14 residues. Germline CDR1 and CDR2: SNHLY and FYNNEI. The CDR3 DNA reads TGTGCCAACTTACTCTCACAGGGGCTAACTGAAGCTTTCTTT. This encodes CANLLSQGLTEAFF. The variable domain in full, completed from reference TRBV2 and TRBJ1-1, reads EPEVTQTPSHQVTQMGQEVILRCVPISNHLYFYWYRQILGQKVEFLVSFYNNEISEKSEIFDDQFSVERPDGSNFTLKIRSTKLEDSAMYFCANLLSQGLTEAFFGQGTRLTVV.

The chain has TRBV11-2 and TRBJ1-6; TRBD1 matches 7 bases. The CDR3 extends over 15 amino acids. Trimming removed 2 bases from V and 8 bases from J; junction bases left unmatched: 6. Germline V lookup: CDR1 SGHAT, CDR2 FQNNGV. The CDR3 DNA reads as TGTGCCAGCAGCTTAATCGGGACAGAGGATTCACCCCTCCACTTT. This translates into CASSLIGTEDSPLHF.